This entry lists 15 T cell receptor beta chains sequenced from one sample in a study of glioma-infiltrating T cells. Using RNA template, CDR3s of TCR alpha and beta were amplified with iRepertoire arm-PCR. TCRdb reprocessed the multiplex PCR reads via MiXCR and lists one record per CDR3 protein. The sample yields more than 350,000 distinct CDR3 sequences, roughly two fifths seen once. The sequenced sample consisted of glioma tissue, nonneoplastic brain tissue, or PBMCs (not recorded which). Receptors were obtained from a human donor with low-grade glioma or glioblastoma, undergoing nonglioma brain surgery, or in good health (not recorded which).

The chain combines TRBV20-1 with TRBJ1-2, with a tentative D call TRBD1 (5 bases). The CDR3 has 13 residues. Germline CDR1 and CDR2: DFQATT and SNEGSKA (reference sequence). Deletions cut 3 bases from V and 5 bases from J, with 13 bases between. The CDR3 coding sequence is TGCAGTGCTAGGACAGACCTACTATATGGCTACACCTTC. Translating gives CSARTDLLYGYTF.

The V and J genes are TRBV4-1 and TRBJ1-1, with unresolved D. With 3 bases removed from V and 0 bases from J, the gap between germline ends came to 14 bases. Per the germline V gene, CDR1 is MGHRA and CDR2 is YSYEKL. CDR3 length equals 16 residues. This CDR3 reads CASSHRPGRMNTEAFF. In DNA form, the CDR3 reads TGCGCCAGCAGCCACAGACCTGGACGGATGAACACTGAAGCTTTCTTT.

The chain employs TRBV6-2 or TRBV6-3 and TRBJ2-2; TRBD2 agrees at 7 bases. The germline V gene has CDR1 MNHEY and CDR2 SVGEGT. The CDR3 spans 14 residues. CDR3 DNA: TGTGATAGCAGTGCCGGACTAGACGCCGGGGAGCTGTTTTTT. Translation gives CDSSAGLDAGELFF.

CDR3 in amino acids: CASSEAGVNTEAFF. The DNA of the CDR3 is TGTGCCAGCAGTGAAGCGGGGGTGAACACTGAAGCTTTCTTT. The chain combines TRBV2 with TRBJ1-1; maybe TRBD1 (5 bases). Trimming took 0 bases from V and 0 from J, leaving 5 bases between them. Germline V CDR1 and CDR2: SNHLY, FYNNEI. The CDR3 spans 14 residues.

The chain joins TRBV5-1 to TRBJ2-1, with D possibly matching TRBD1 (5 bases). Trimming cost V 2 bases and J 7 bases, with 19 bases left between them. CDR3 size: 16 residues. CDR1 is SGHRS, CDR2 YFSETQ, per germline. CDR3 DNA: TGCGCCAGCAGCTTTAATCGTAGGGGCCGTTGGAATGAGCAGTTCTTC. Translation gives CASSFNRRGRWNEQFF.

For this clonotype: Given a much more abundant clone one base away, this may be a read error. This chain uses TRBV20-1 with TRBJ2-1; TRBD2 aligns across 8 bases. This CDR3 is 14 amino acids long. The germline gives CDR1 DFQATT, CDR2 SNEGSKA (reference sequence). The DNA of the CDR3 is TGCAGTGCTAGAGGACTAGCGATCTACAATGAGCGGTTCTTC. As protein: CSARGLAIYNERFF.

This clonotype showed up just once. Lacking the conserved final phenylalanine or tryptophan, this CDR3 likely reflects a read error. In DNA, the CDR3 is TGTGCCAGTACCCGGGACAGGACACGCAATGAGCAGTTCTCC. Protein: CASTRDRTRNEQFS. The rearrangement uses TRBV19 and TRBJ2-1; 8 bases are a match to TRBD1. Germline CDR1 is LNHDA and CDR2 is SQIVND (reference sequence). The CDR3 length is 14 residues. V gave up 7 bases and J gave up 6 bases; unmatched junction bases: 8.

There are a few counts of this clonotype. V usage is TRBV7-2 and J usage is TRBJ2-7, with D tentatively TRBD1 (5 bases). With 3 bases removed from V and 4 bases from J, the gap between germline ends came to 10 bases. The CDR3 totals 13 residues. Germline lookup yields CDR1 SGHTA and CDR2 FQGNSA. The CDR3 loop reads CASSFYRLYEQYF. The CDR3 DNA sequence: TGTGCCAGCAGCTTCTACAGGTTGTACGAGCAGTACTTC.

This clonotype was detected a few times. The CDR3 sequence: CASSYIRGPYTEAFF. The DNA of the CDR3 is TGTGCCAGCAGCTACATCAGGGGGCCGTACACTGAAGCTTTCTTT. The chain uses TRBV7-9 and TRBJ1-1; 8 nucleotides match TRBD1. Germline loops: CDR1 SEHNR, CDR2 FQNEAQ (reference sequence). The CDR3 spans 15 residues. V was clipped by 4 bases and J by 3 bases; unmatched bases: 7.

Of note for this clonotype: A single base separates this from a much larger clone, so it may be a read error. The chain links TRBV28 to TRBJ2-1, with D uncertain. This CDR3 has 13 amino acids. Germline V gives CDR1 MDHEN, CDR2 SYDVKM. The CDR3 spells CASSSTSRGERFF. The CDR3 DNA reads as TGTGCCAGCAGTTCAACCAGCAGAGGTGAGCGGTTCTTC.

The rearrangement joins TRBV7-2 to TRBJ1-2; D unresolved. The CDR3 has 14 residues. The germline V and J ends were trimmed by 5 bases and 4 bases, with 14 bases remaining between them. CDR1 is SGHTA, CDR2 FQGNSA, per germline. CDR3 residues: CASSQPGISYGYTF. CDR3 sequence (DNA): TGTGCCAGCAGCCAACCGGGGATTAGCTATGGCTACACCTTC.

The chain joins TRBV28 to TRBJ1-1, with no clear D. Trimming cost V 8 bases and J 4 bases, with 11 bases left between them. This CDR3 region has 12 residues. Germline CDR1 reads MDHEN; CDR2 reads SYDVKM. In DNA, the CDR3 is TGTGCCAGCTACCAGGATGGCACTGAAGCTTTCTTT. It translates to CASYQDGTEAFF.

This clonotype has only a few counts. The rearrangement uses TRBV20-1 and TRBJ2-1; D ambiguous. The CDR3 loop spans 14 amino acids. CDR1 DFQATT and CDR2 SNEGSKA come from the germline V gene (reference sequence). Between the trimmed V and J ends, which lost 6 bases and 0 bases, there was a span of 12 bases. The CDR3 loop is CSARTPSSYNEQFF. In DNA, the CDR3 is TGCAGTGCCCGTACCCCTAGCTCCTACAATGAGCAGTTCTTC.

This clonotype showed up just a few times. The chain couples TRBV19 to TRBJ2-1; D is unresolved. Germline loops: CDR1 LNHDA, CDR2 SQIVND (reference sequence). Trimming took off 1 base at V and 4 bases at J, with 5 bases between the two ends. This CDR3 has 13 residues. The CDR3 DNA reads TGTGCCAGTAGTATAGCCCGATACAATGAGCAGTTCTTC. This gives the protein CASSIARYNEQFF.

This clonotype was seen ten or more times. V is TRBV6-1 and J is TRBJ2-3; D gene ambiguous. Trimming shortened V by 0 bases and J by 1 base, and 14 bases separated the two germline ends. Germline-derived CDR1 and CDR2 are MNHNS and SASEGT. The CDR3 covers 17 residues. CDR3 bases: TGTGCCAGCAGTGAAGCGTACAGAGTCCTACGCACAGATACGCAGTATTTT. Protein product: CASSEAYRVLRTDTQYF.